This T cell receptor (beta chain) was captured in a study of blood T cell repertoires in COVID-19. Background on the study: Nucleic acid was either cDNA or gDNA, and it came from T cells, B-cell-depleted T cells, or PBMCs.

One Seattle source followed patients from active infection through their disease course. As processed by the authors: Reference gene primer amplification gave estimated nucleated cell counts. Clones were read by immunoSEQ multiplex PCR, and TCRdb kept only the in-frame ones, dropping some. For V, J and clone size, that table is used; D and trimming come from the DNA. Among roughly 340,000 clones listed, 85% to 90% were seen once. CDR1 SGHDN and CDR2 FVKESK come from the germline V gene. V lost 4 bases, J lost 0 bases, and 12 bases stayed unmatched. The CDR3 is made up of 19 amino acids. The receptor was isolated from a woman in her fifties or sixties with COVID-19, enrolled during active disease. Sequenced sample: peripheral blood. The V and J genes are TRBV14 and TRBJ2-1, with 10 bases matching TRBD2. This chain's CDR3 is CASSPTLAGVSFSYNEQFF. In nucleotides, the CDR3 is TGTGCCAGCAGCCCCACCCTAGCGGGAGTGTCCTTCTCCTACAATGAGCAGTTCTTC.